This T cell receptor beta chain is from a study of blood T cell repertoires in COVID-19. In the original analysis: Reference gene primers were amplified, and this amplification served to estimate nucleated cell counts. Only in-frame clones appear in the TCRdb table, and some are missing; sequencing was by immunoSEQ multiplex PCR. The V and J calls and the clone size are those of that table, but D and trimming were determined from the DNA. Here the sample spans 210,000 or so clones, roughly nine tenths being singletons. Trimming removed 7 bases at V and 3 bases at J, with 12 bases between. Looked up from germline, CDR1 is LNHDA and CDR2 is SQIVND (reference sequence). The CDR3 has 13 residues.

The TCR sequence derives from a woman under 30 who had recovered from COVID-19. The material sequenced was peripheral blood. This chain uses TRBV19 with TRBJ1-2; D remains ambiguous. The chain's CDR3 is CASNQHPYYGYTF. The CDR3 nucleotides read TGTGCCAGTAACCAACACCCTTACTATGGCTACACCTTC.